The T cell receptor beta chain described here comes from a study of patients and donors after allogeneic stem cell transplantation. The V end was cut by 4 bases, the J end by 0 bases, with 12 bases between. CDR3 size: 15 residues. Germline V gene lookup returns CDR1 MNHEY and CDR2 SMNVEV (reference sequence). TCRdb re-called the RT-PCR reads with MiXCR, one entry per CDR3 protein. The sample gives about 410,000 distinct CDR3 sequences, about a sixth of which show up once; about 7% is in the top ten. This clonotype was sampled from a human donor who was either an allogeneic HSCT recipient or a stem cell or donor lymphocyte infusion donor (not recorded which). It is not recorded whose cells these are; they may come from a transplant donor. This chain joins TRBV27 and TRBJ1-1; perhaps TRBD1 as D (6 bases). Sequencing was done on a sample of blood, either unsorted or a sorted T cell fraction (not recorded which). CDR3 loop: CASSSLTGLNTEAFF. Written as DNA, the CDR3 is TGTGCCAGCAGTTCCTTGACAGGTCTGAACACTGAAGCTTTCTTT.